This TCR beta chain is from a study of blood T cell repertoires in COVID-19. The overall study: Sites in the United States, Italy and Spain provided acute and convalescent COVID-19 samples.

Clones were read by immunoSEQ multiplex PCR, and TCRdb kept only the in-frame ones, dropping some. The table lists almost 250,000 clones, around 90% of them singletons, with 1.6% in the top ten. Study members were between about 18 and 95 years old and lived in roughly 24 US regions. Researchers sorted participants into cohorts using their self-reported clinical history. Recovered status in Cohort 3 required two negative PCRs, clearance, or symptom resolution. V lost 4 bases, J lost 3 bases, and 2 bases stayed unmatched. CDR3 length: 15 residues. CDR1 and CDR2 from the germline V gene are ENHRY and SYGVKD.

This chain uses TRBV10-3 with TRBJ2-7; TRBD2 agrees at 14 bases. Sequenced input: PBMCs or T cells enriched from blood (not recorded which). This clonotype was obtained from a woman between 50 and 59 years old who had recovered from COVID-19. The CDR3 sequence is CAISGGLAGVYEQYF. The CDR3 region has the DNA TGTGCCATCAGTGGGGGACTAGCGGGAGTCTACGAGCAGTACTTC.